The clone carrying this TCR beta chain was counted a single time. No antigen is known for it. Trimming left V 6 bases short and J 0 bases short, with 12 bases between. Per the germline V gene, CDR1 is MDHEN and CDR2 is SYDVKM. The CDR3 spans 15 residues. Nashville, Tennessee was home to all donors, who were Caucasian adults. The data belong to a study of shared clonotypes between healthy human individuals. General study findings and limits: Sampling included only blood; tissue repertoires likely differ. Sharing across four donors was highest in naive CD4 (roughly 5%) and lowest in memory CD8 (approximately 0.4%).

The study ran the assay at deep level. Profiling relied on immunoSEQ multiplex PCR, and the TCRdb table lists in-frame clones only, not all of them. The sample carries about 1.4 million clones, approximately 97% recorded once. The chain combines TRBV28 with TRBJ1-3; D is unresolved. This TCR was sampled from a man aged 25 to 40 in good health. The sequenced sample consisted of naive CD4+ T cells sorted from blood. Subset: CD45RA+ positively selected. The CDR3 loop reads CASSPRGRSGNTIYF. CDR3 sequence (DNA): TGTGCCAGCAGCCCCCGCGGCCGCTCTGGAAACACCATATATTTT.